This record looks at one T cell receptor beta chain sequence and its context. The sample comes from a study of blood T cell repertoires in COVID-19. Study-wide context: Collection of acute and convalescent COVID-19 samples took place in the United States, Italy and Spain.

Germline lookup yields CDR1 SNHLY and CDR2 FYNNEI. Trimming took 3 bases from V and 0 from J; bases not matched to a gene: 3. The CDR3 length is 15 residues. Participants spanned ages 18 to 89 years and resided in roughly 22 US areas. Cohort allocation depended upon clinical history that participants reported. Authors' processing steps: Reference gene primer amplification in the assay estimated nucleated cell counts. The repertoire was sequenced with immunoSEQ multiplex PCR; TCRdb's copy has only in-frame clones and lacks some. V, J and clone size reflect that table, while D and trimming were determined from the DNA. The sample lists fewer than 400,000 clones; roughly 88% were seen once.

The chain employs TRBV2 and TRBJ1-1; 8 bases map to TRBD1. Sequenced: PBMCs or T cells enriched from blood (not recorded which). This sequence was found in a man under 40 who had recovered from COVID-19. The CDR3 DNA sequence: TGTGCCAGCAGTGACAGGGGGCAGGTGAACACTGAAGCTTTCTTT. It yields the protein CASSDRGQVNTEAFF.